This T cell receptor (beta chain) was recovered during a study of blood T cell repertoires in COVID-19. This CDR3 spans 11 amino acids. V was shortened by 1 base and J by 9 bases, with 6 bases between the two germline ends. Germline assignment: CDR1 LGHDT and CDR2 YNNKEL (reference sequence). Here immunoSEQ multiplex PCR was the method, and the copy in TCRdb shows in-frame clones only, minus some. This sample carries some 120,000 clones, around nine tenths of them seen once, and the ten largest clones take about 1.2%. Sequencing was done on a sample of peripheral blood. The J gene is TRBJ1-1, the V gene TRBV3-1 (or the pseudogene TRBV3-2); D is unresolved. The clonotype originates from a woman older than 75 with acute or convalescent COVID-19. The CDR3 sequence: CASSQARKAFF. Here the CDR3 DNA reads TGTGCCAGCAGCCAAGCCCGTAAAGCTTTCTTT.